A selection of T cell receptor beta chains follows, all from one sample in a study of T cells in localized non-small cell lung cancer. Repertoires were generated with immunoSEQ multiplex PCR, while TCRdb's copy carries only in-frame clones and drops some. The sample shows about 78,000 clones, about 83% of them seen only once. The material was peripheral blood, obtained before any cancer treatment. The source of these receptors is a man aged 35 to 70 with stage I lung adenocarcinoma. CDR3s include the opening cysteine and the closing phenylalanine or tryptophan. D genes are given only for firm matches. Part of the rows lack a size; the others show once, few, many or a class for expanded clones.

d_call,clone_size,v_call,j_call,cdr3_aa,cdr3_nt
TRBD1,NA,TRBV5-1,TRBJ2-2,CASSGRTGSESNTGELFF,TGCGCCAGCTCCGGTAGGACAGGGAGCGAATCGAACACCGGGGAGCTGTTTTTT
TRBD1,NA,TRBV4-1,TRBJ1-1,CASSQTGRTEAFF,TGCGCCAGCAGCCAGACAGGGAGAACTGAAGCTTTCTTT
NA,NA,TRBV5-1,TRBJ2-7,CASSRGPDGEQYF,TGCGCCAGCAGCCGTGGCCCGGATGGCGAGCAGTACTTC
NA,NA,TRBV7-2,TRBJ1-5,CASSYQGNQPQHF,TGTGCCAGCAGCTATCAGGGTAATCAGCCCCAGCATTTT
NA,NA,TRBV29-1,TRBJ2-7,CSAEEWQESSYEQYF,TGCAGCGCAGAGGAGTGGCAGGAGAGCTCCTACGAGCAGTACTTC
NA,NA,TRBV27,TRBJ2-7,CASSFSDSDEQYF,TGTGCCAGCAGTTTTTCCGATTCAGACGAGCAGTACTTC
TRBD2,NA,TRBV9,TRBJ2-3,CASTNPLEGTSGGTDTQYF,TGTGCCAGCACCAATCCTCTAGAGGGGACTAGCGGGGGCACAGATACGCAGTATTTT
TRBD2,NA,TRBV5-4,TRBJ2-1,CASSSGGTSGFNEQFF,TGTGCCAGCAGCTCGGGCGGGACTAGCGGGTTCAATGAGCAGTTCTTC
NA,few,TRBV29-1,TRBJ1-2,CSVLSHSYGYTF,TGCAGCGTTCTATCTCACAGCTATGGCTACACCTTC
NA,NA,TRBV28,TRBJ2-5,CASTDLPQETQYF,TGTGCCAGCACAGACCTCCCGCAAGAGACCCAGTACTTC
NA,NA,TRBV11-3,TRBJ2-2,CASSLARTSDTGELFF,TGTGCCAGCAGCTTAGCTCGCACGTCGGACACCGGGGAGCTGTTTTTT
NA,NA,TRBV7-3,TRBJ1-1,CASSPGTPTEAFF,TGTGCCAGCAGCCCCGGGACGCCGACTGAAGCTTTCTTT
TRBD2,NA,TRBV27,TRBJ2-1,CASSSTSGNEQFF,TGTGCCAGCAGTTCGACTAGCGGGAATGAGCAGTTCTTC
NA,NA,TRBV6-5,TRBJ1-4,CASRGANEKLFF,TGTGCCAGCAGAGGCGCCAATGAAAAACTGTTTTTT
TRBD1,NA,TRBV4-1,TRBJ2-7,CASSQGLSPGQGNEQYF,TGCGCCAGCAGCCAAGGCCTTAGTCCCGGACAGGGAAACGAGCAGTACTTC
NA,once,TRBV11-3,TRBJ2-3,CASSSRGGLTDTQYF,TGTGCCAGCAGCTCCAGGGGGGGGCTTACAGATACGCAGTATTTT
TRBD2,NA,TRBV13,TRBJ2-1,CASSKGLAEPSYNEQFF,TGTGCCAGCAGCAAGGGACTAGCGGAGCCCTCCTACAATGAGCAGTTCTTC
NA,NA,TRBV7-9,TRBJ2-2,CASSIRWDTGELFF,TGTGCCAGCAGCATCCGGTGGGACACCGGGGAGCTGTTTTTT
TRBD2,NA,TRBV7-2,TRBJ2-1,CASSSPGTSQFF,TGTGCCAGCAGCTCCCCGGGGACTAGCCAGTTCTTC
NA,NA,TRBV28,TRBJ1-1,CASSLQGVQAFF,TGTGCCAGCAGCCTACAGGGTGTTCAAGCTTTCTTT
NA,few,TRBV5-1,TRBJ2-5,CASSLGLEETQYF,TGCGCCAGCAGCTTGGGACTAGAAGAGACCCAGTACTTC
TRBD1,NA,TRBV5-8,TRBJ2-2,CASSSGQVDTGELFF,TGTGCCAGCAGCTCGGGACAGGTGGACACCGGGGAGCTGTTTTTT
TRBD1,few,TRBV4-2,TRBJ2-7,CASSQGHGQGVYEQYF,TGTGCCAGCAGCCAGGGACACGGACAGGGTGTTTACGAGCAGTACTTC
TRBD2,NA,TRBV5-1,TRBJ2-3,CASSSGGGTDTQYF,TGCGCCAGCAGCTCCGGGGGGGGCACAGATACGCAGTATTTT
TRBD1,NA,TRBV11-3,TRBJ1-1,CASSSTGELTEAFF,TGTGCCAGCAGCTCGACAGGGGAATTAACTGAAGCTTTCTTT
NA,NA,TRBV30,TRBJ1-6,CASWRGASPLHF,TGTGCCTCTTGGAGGGGAGCTTCACCCCTCCACTTT
NA,few,TRBV5-3,TRBJ2-1,CARSLPGWGYREQFF,TGTGCCAGAAGCTTACCGGGGTGGGGGTATCGCGAGCAGTTCTTC
NA,NA,TRBV7-2,TRBJ1-2,CASSSLFRGYTF,TGTGCCAGCAGCTCCCTTTTCCGGGGCTACACCTTC
NA,once,TRBV27,TRBJ2-3,CASSYRNLRTDTQYF,TGTGCCAGCAGTTATCGGAATCTGCGCACAGATACGCAGTATTTT
NA,NA,TRBV18,TRBJ2-6,CASSPVQLSGANVLTF,TGTGCCAGCTCACCAGTACAGCTCTCTGGGGCCAACGTCCTGACTTTC
NA,NA,TRBV6-5,TRBJ1-6,CASSFGRGNSPLHF,TGTGCCAGCAGTTTCGGACGGGGTAATTCACCCCTCCACTTT
NA,NA,TRBV5-1,TRBJ1-4,CASRLQGLANEKLFF,TGCGCCAGCAGGTTACAGGGTCTTGCTAATGAAAAACTGTTTTTT
NA,once,TRBV15,TRBJ1-2,CATSREGRGNYGYTF,TGTGCCACCAGCAGAGAAGGGAGGGGTAACTATGGCTACACCTTC
NA,NA,TRBV6-5,TRBJ2-7,CASSPTSPRPYEQYF,TGTGCCAGCAGTCCCACTAGTCCCAGGCCCTACGAGCAGTACTTC
NA,NA,TRBV11-2,TRBJ1-3,CASSLDLIWGSTSGNTIYF,TGTGCCAGCAGCTTAGATCTAATATGGGGCAGCACCTCTGGAAACACCATATATTTT
TRBD2,once,TRBV29-1,TRBJ2-3,CSVRRGTSGADTQYF,TGCAGCGTTAGAAGGGGGACTAGCGGGGCAGATACGCAGTATTTT
NA,NA,TRBV5-1,TRBJ2-5,CASSSLPQETQYF,TGCGCCAGCAGCTCACTTCCCCAAGAGACCCAGTACTTC
NA,few,TRBV7-2,TRBJ1-1,CASSFSRDTEAFF,TGTGCCAGCAGCTTTTCGAGGGACACTGAAGCTTTCTTT
TRBD1,NA,TRBV10-3,TRBJ2-1,CAISGQFGTGPYNEQFF,TGTGCCATCAGTGGCCAGTTTGGGACAGGGCCCTACAATGAGCAGTTCTTC
NA,NA,TRBV19,TRBJ2-7,CASSIEGGRGYEQYF,TGTGCTAGTAGTATTGAAGGCGGCAGGGGCTACGAGCAGTACTTC
NA,NA,TRBV5-3,TRBJ1-1,CARSLLGVYAGLAGNTEAFF,TGTGCCAGAAGCTTGCTGGGCGTCTACGCGGGACTGGCGGGGAACACTGAAGCTTTCTTT
TRBD1,NA,TRBV7-9,TRBJ2-5,CASSFDRGQETQYF,TGTGCCAGCAGCTTTGACAGGGGGCAAGAGACCCAGTACTTC
TRBD1,NA,TRBV30,TRBJ2-7,CAWSVGTGDHEQYF,TGTGCCTGGAGTGTAGGGACAGGGGACCACGAGCAGTACTTC
NA,NA,TRBV29-1,TRBJ2-1,CSATGSSYNEQFF,TGCAGCGCTACAGGGTCCTCCTACAATGAGCAGTTCTTC
NA,NA,TRBV28,TRBJ1-6,CASSLALGASPLHF,TGTGCCAGCAGTTTGGCCTTAGGGGCTTCACCCCTCCACTTT
NA,NA,TRBV5-3,TRBJ2-1,CARRNPSDSQNEQFF,TGTGCCAGAAGGAACCCCTCGGACAGTCAAAATGAGCAGTTCTTC
NA,once,TRBV28,TRBJ1-2,CASSSFGGYTF,TGTGCCAGCAGTTCCTTTGGGGGCTACACCTTC
TRBD1,NA,TRBV5-1,TRBJ2-7,CASSDGQVGDEQYF,TGCGCCAGCAGCGACGGACAGGTTGGGGACGAGCAGTACTTC
NA,NA,TRBV6-5,TRBJ2-2,CASSYRGPNTGELFF,TGTGCCAGCAGCTATCGGGGGCCTAACACCGGGGAGCTGTTTTTT
NA,NA,TRBV27,TRBJ2-7,CASSLSTLYEQYF,TGTGCCAGCAGTTTATCGACCCTCTACGAGCAGTACTTC
NA,NA,TRBV7-7,TRBJ2-5,CASSVGQGQETQYF,TGTGCTAGCAGCGTCGGCCAGGGGCAAGAGACCCAGTACTTC
NA,NA,TRBV7-2,TRBJ2-3,CASSFRQGRGSSTDTQYF,TGTGCCAGCAGCTTCCGACAGGGGAGGGGATCTAGCACAGATACGCAGTATTTT
TRBD2,NA,TRBV5-4,TRBJ2-5,CASSLVTSGETQYF,TGTGCCAGCAGCTTGGTTACTAGCGGCGAGACCCAGTACTTC
TRBD2,NA,TRBV11-3,TRBJ2-3,CASSLKGSGTHTDTQYF,TGTGCCAGCAGCTTAAAAGGTAGCGGGACTCACACAGATACGCAGTATTTT